The rows below give T cell receptor beta chains drawn from one sample of a study of blood T cell repertoires in COVID-19. The method was immunoSEQ multiplex PCR; TCRdb's version includes in-frame clones alone and lacks a portion of them. The top ten clones hold approximately 10% of a sample with about 170,000 clones, roughly 80% of them seen once. The sample was peripheral blood. These receptors were taken from a man aged 65 to 85 with active or convalescent COVID-19. Both conserved end residues are part of each CDR3. Fields, in order: D gene, J gene, V gene, clone size, CDR3 protein, CDR3 DNA. The D gene is left open where the match is weak. Rows may omit the clone size; those that give it use once, few, many or a size class.

D: NA
J: TRBJ2-7
V: TRBV11-2
size: NA
CDR3: CASSTGTVYSYEQYF
DNA: TGTGCCAGCAGCACCGGGACTGTGTACTCCTACGAGCAGTACTTC

D: TRBD2
J: TRBJ2-5
V: TRBV19
size: NA
CDR3: CASSPPLASFQETQYF
DNA: TGTGCCAGTAGTCCCCCACTAGCGTCGTTCCAAGAGACCCAGTACTTC

D: NA
J: TRBJ1-2
V: TRBV7-2
size: few
CDR3: CASSLRGGDGYTF
DNA: TGTGCCAGCAGCCTAAGAGGAGGAGATGGCTACACCTTC

D: TRBD1
J: TRBJ2-3
V: TRBV30
size: NA
CDR3: CAWSNDYQGDSTDTQYF
DNA: TGTGCCTGGAGTAACGATTATCAGGGGGATAGCACAGATACGCAGTATTTT

D: TRBD1
J: TRBJ2-7
V: TRBV6-1
size: NA
CDR3: CASSVAGQGTSYEQYF
DNA: TGTGCCAGCAGTGTTGCGGGACAGGGGACCTCCTACGAGCAGTACTTC

D: TRBD1
J: TRBJ1-4
V: TRBV27
size: NA
CDR3: CATRRDRATNEKLFF
DNA: TGTGCCACCCGCCGGGACAGAGCAACTAATGAAAAACTGTTTTTT

D: NA
J: TRBJ2-2
V: TRBV5-8
size: few
CDR3: CASSSGRIVNTGELFF
DNA: TGTGCCAGCAGCTCGGGGAGGATAGTAAACACCGGGGAGCTGTTTTTT

D: TRBD2
J: TRBJ2-2
V: TRBV7-9
size: few
CDR3: CASPDTSGGTNTGELFF
DNA: TGTGCCAGTCCCGACACTAGCGGCGGAACAAACACCGGGGAGCTGTTTTTT

D: NA
J: TRBJ2-5
V: TRBV10-1
size: NA
CDR3: CASSPRYQETQYF
DNA: TGCGCCAGCAGCCCCAGGTACCAAGAGACCCAGTACTTC

D: NA
J: TRBJ1-5
V: TRBV28
size: NA
CDR3: CASFQGDQPQHF
DNA: TGTGCCAGCTTTCAAGGGGATCAGCCCCAGCATTTT

D: TRBD1
J: TRBJ1-2
V: TRBV7-9
size: NA
CDR3: CASSWGQGDYGYTF
DNA: TGTGCCAGCAGCTGGGGACAGGGTGACTATGGCTACACCTTC

D: TRBD1
J: TRBJ2-7
V: TRBV28
size: NA
CDR3: CASNFRDRGYEQYF
DNA: TGTGCCAGCAACTTCCGGGACAGGGGCTACGAGCAGTACTTC

D: TRBD1
J: TRBJ2-1
V: TRBV7-8
size: NA
CDR3: CASSGIDRGAYNEQFF
DNA: TGTGCCAGCAGCGGGATAGACAGGGGAGCCTACAATGAGCAGTTCTTC

D: TRBD2
J: TRBJ2-1
V: TRBV19
size: NA
CDR3: CASAPSGGAQSDEQFF
DNA: TGTGCCAGCGCCCCTAGCGGGGGGGCCCAATCGGATGAGCAGTTCTTC

D: NA
J: TRBJ1-5
V: TRBV19
size: NA
CDR3: CASSYAGVNQPQHF
DNA: TGTGCCAGTAGTTATGCAGGGGTAAATCAGCCCCAGCATTTT

D: TRBD2
J: TRBJ2-7
V: TRBV7-2
size: NA
CDR3: CASSLRPSGSYEQYF
DNA: TGTGCCAGCAGCTTGAGGCCTAGCGGGAGCTACGAGCAGTACTTC

D: NA
J: TRBJ2-5
V: TRBV10-3
size: NA
CDR3: CAISGPEPSKTQYF
DNA: TGTGCCATCAGTGGGCCTGAACCTTCAAAGACCCAGTACTTC

D: NA
J: TRBJ2-5
V: TRBV7-9
size: NA
CDR3: CASSWPSQETQYF
DNA: TGTGCCAGCAGCTGGCCGTCCCAAGAGACCCAGTACTTC

D: NA
J: TRBJ2-5
V: TRBV3-1/TRBV3-2
size: NA
CDR3: CASSTSWAGETQYF
DNA: TGTGCCAGCAGCACCAGTTGGGCGGGAGAGACCCAGTACTTC

D: NA
J: TRBJ2-6
V: TRBV5-1
size: NA
CDR3: CASSERGGSGANVLTF
DNA: TGCGCCAGCAGCGAAAGGGGGGGCTCTGGGGCCAACGTCCTGACTTTC

D: TRBD1
J: TRBJ2-4
V: TRBV18
size: NA
CDR3: CASSGGQGANIQYF
DNA: TGTGCCAGCTCAGGGGGACAGGGGGCGAACATTCAGTACTTC

D: TRBD1
J: TRBJ1-3
V: TRBV25-1
size: NA
CDR3: CASSDTGQGGGNTIYF
DNA: TGTGCCAGCAGTGATACGGGACAGGGTGGTGGAAACACCATATATTTT

D: NA
J: TRBJ1-5
V: TRBV24-1
size: NA
CDR3: CATSDSRHTSNQPQHF
DNA: TGTGCCACCAGTGATTCCCGACACACTAGCAATCAGCCCCAGCATTTT

D: NA
J: TRBJ2-1
V: TRBV9
size: NA
CDR3: CASSVAGRAYNEQFF
DNA: TGTGCCAGCAGCGTAGCGGGCAGGGCATACAATGAGCAGTTCTTC

D: NA
J: TRBJ2-5
V: TRBV6-7
size: NA
CDR3: CASRKGWGETQYF
DNA: TGTGCCAGCAGGAAGGGGTGGGGAGAGACCCAGTACTTC

D: NA
J: TRBJ1-1
V: TRBV25-1
size: NA
CDR3: CASRTGGAGAEAFF
DNA: TGTGCCAGCAGGACCGGAGGGGCGGGTGCTGAAGCTTTCTTT

D: NA
J: TRBJ1-5
V: TRBV7-9
size: NA
CDR3: CASSPTTNSNQPQHF
DNA: TGTGCCAGCAGCCCGACTACGAACAGCAATCAGCCCCAGCATTTT

D: NA
J: TRBJ1-1
V: TRBV5-1
size: NA
CDR3: CASEMTGGSRAEAFF
DNA: TGCGCCAGCGAAATGACGGGGGGAAGTAGAGCTGAAGCTTTCTTT

D: TRBD1
J: TRBJ1-1
V: TRBV19
size: NA
CDR3: CASSTLDRGSEAFF
DNA: TGTGCCAGTAGCACCTTAGACAGGGGGTCTGAAGCTTTCTTT

D: NA
J: TRBJ2-7
V: TRBV5-4
size: NA
CDR3: CASSSGGGGPYEQYF
DNA: TGTGCCAGCAGCTCCGGAGGCGGAGGGCCCTACGAGCAGTACTTC

D: TRBD2
J: TRBJ2-1
V: TRBV15
size: few
CDR3: CATRVAGGLSSYNEQFF
DNA: TGTGCCACCAGGGTAGCGGGAGGTCTGAGCTCCTACAATGAGCAGTTCTTC

D: NA
J: TRBJ1-1
V: TRBV6-6
size: NA
CDR3: CASSYSRGFDTEAFF
DNA: TGTGCCAGCAGTTACTCGAGGGGGTTTGACACTGAAGCTTTCTTT

D: TRBD1
J: TRBJ1-2
V: TRBV29-1
size: few
CDR3: CSVVRGDRRSYTF
DNA: TGCAGCGTTGTCCGCGGGGACAGACGATCCTACACCTTC

D: NA
J: TRBJ1-5
V: TRBV7-2
size: NA
CDR3: CASSLLPSGGGQPQHF
DNA: TGTGCCAGCAGCTTATTGCCTTCGGGGGGAGGGCAGCCCCAGCATTTT

D: NA
J: TRBJ1-6
V: TRBV7-2
size: NA
CDR3: CASSLGDGGIRSPLHF
DNA: TGTGCCAGCAGCTTAGGAGACGGGGGAATTCGGTCACCCCTCCACTTT

D: TRBD2
J: TRBJ2-1
V: TRBV9
size: NA
CDR3: CASSVGRSTSGGQSSYNEQFF
DNA: TGTGCCAGCAGCGTAGGCCGGTCGACTAGCGGGGGCCAAAGCTCCTACAATGAGCAGTTCTTC

D: TRBD2
J: TRBJ2-2
V: TRBV7-3
size: NA
CDR3: CASSLTGTSSTGELFF
DNA: TGTGCCAGCAGCTTAACTGGGACTAGCAGTACCGGGGAGCTGTTTTTT

D: NA
J: TRBJ1-5
V: TRBV6-5
size: once
CDR3: CASSYLAQHF
DNA: TGTGCCAGCAGTTACCTCGCCCAGCATTTT

D: NA
J: TRBJ1-3
V: TRBV4-1
size: once
CDR3: CASSPNRQFLSGNTIYF
DNA: TGCGCCAGCAGCCCTAACCGACAGTTTCTCTCTGGAAACACCATATATTTT

D: TRBD2
J: TRBJ2-2
V: TRBV9
size: NA
CDR3: CASSSREVGELFF
DNA: TGTGCCAGCAGCTCCCGGGAGGTGGGGGAGCTGTTTTTT

D: NA
J: TRBJ1-2
V: TRBV6-5
size: once
CDR3: CASTAQWQNYGYTF
DNA: TGTGCCAGCACTGCTCAGTGGCAGAACTATGGCTACACCTTC

D: NA
J: TRBJ2-2
V: TRBV4-3
size: NA
CDR3: CASSQDSGFTGELFF
DNA: TGCGCCAGCAGCCAGGATAGCGGTTTCACCGGGGAGCTGTTTTTT

D: NA
J: TRBJ2-2
V: TRBV19
size: NA
CDR3: CASTLSGTPVNTGELFF
DNA: TGTGCCAGTACCCTATCCGGGACACCGGTTAACACCGGGGAGCTGTTTTTT

D: NA
J: TRBJ1-5
V: TRBV27
size: NA
CDR3: CASSRGTSNQPQHF
DNA: TGTGCCAGCAGTAGGGGCACTAGCAATCAGCCCCAGCATTTT

D: TRBD1
J: TRBJ2-3
V: TRBV7-9
size: few
CDR3: CASSSRQGAIDTQYF
DNA: TGTGCCAGCAGCTCTAGGCAGGGGGCGATAGATACGCAGTATTTT

D: TRBD2
J: TRBJ2-7
V: TRBV19
size: NA
CDR3: CASSSSGSLGEQYF
DNA: TGTGCCAGTAGTAGTAGCGGGAGCTTGGGGGAGCAGTACTTC

D: TRBD1
J: TRBJ1-1
V: TRBV9
size: NA
CDR3: CASSTHSGGAATEAFF
DNA: TGTGCCAGCAGCACTCATTCAGGGGGCGCGGCCACTGAAGCTTTCTTT

D: TRBD2
J: TRBJ2-7
V: TRBV11-2
size: NA
CDR3: CASSLVPIPSGRAYEQYF
DNA: TGTGCCAGCAGCTTAGTACCCATTCCTAGCGGGAGGGCCTACGAGCAGTACTTC

D: TRBD1
J: TRBJ1-2
V: TRBV4-3
size: once
CDR3: CASSQDSGGELGYTF
DNA: TGCGCCAGCAGCCAAGATTCAGGGGGTGAGCTTGGCTACACCTTC